Below, one TCR beta chain is given with its context. Other DNA sequences from this sample encode an identical CDR3 as well. These data originate in a study of blood T cell repertoires in COVID-19. The CDR3 sequence is 13 residues long. Per the germline V gene, CDR1 is LNHDA and CDR2 is SQIVND (reference sequence). V gave up 3 bases and J gave up 3 bases, with 7 bases separating them. Method: immunoSEQ multiplex PCR; TCRdb's copy keeps in-frame clones and lacks some. The data contain some 260,000 clones, 88% of them singletons. The clonotype comes from a woman in her forties who had recovered from COVID-19. V gene TRBV19 combines with J gene TRBJ2-3; weak D call: TRBD2 (6 bases). Sequences were obtained from peripheral blood. This chain's CDR3 is CASSIGGTDTQYF. In DNA form, the CDR3 reads TGTGCCAGTAGTATCGGGGGTACAGATACGCAGTATTTT.